These 21 T cell receptor beta chains came from one sample sequenced in a study of blood T cell repertoires in COVID-19. Repertoires were generated with immunoSEQ multiplex PCR, while TCRdb's copy carries only in-frame clones and drops some. The table has about 270,000 clones, around 89% seen once. The sample consisted of PBMCs or T cells enriched from blood (not recorded which). The receptor set was obtained from a woman aged 30 to 39 with acute COVID-19.

The rearrangement uses TRBV12-3 or TRBV12-4 and TRBJ1-5, with TRBD1 identical over 7 bases. This CDR3 has 13 residues. V trimming: 10 bases; J trimming: 5 bases; junction bases outside the gene matches: 8. CDR3 in DNA: TGTGCCACCACCCCAACAGGGGATCAGCCCCAGCATTTT. Its translation is CATTPTGDQPQHF.

This chain uses TRBV6-5 with TRBJ2-7, with D maybe TRBD2 (6 bases). V gave up 0 bases and J gave up 2 bases, with 8 bases separating them. Germline V gene data show CDR1 as MNHEY and CDR2 as SVGAGI. CDR3 length equals 14 residues. This chain's CDR3 is CASSYSPGAYEQYF. In DNA form, the CDR3 reads TGTGCCAGCAGTTACTCACCGGGAGCCTACGAGCAGTACTTC.

This chain links TRBV19 with TRBJ2-3; TRBD1 matches 8 bases. The CDR3 is made up of 16 amino acids. Trimming took 4 bases from V and 4 from J; bases not matched to a gene: 10. Germline V lookup: CDR1 LNHDA, CDR2 SQIVND (reference sequence). The CDR3 region is CASSSFGQGESDTQYF. Written as DNA, the CDR3 is TGTGCCAGTAGTAGTTTCGGACAGGGAGAATCAGATACGCAGTATTTT.

The chain employs TRBV6-5 and TRBJ1-2; a weak D match, TRBD1 (6 bases). The length of the CDR3 is 14 residues. With 6 bases removed from V and 3 bases from J, the gap between germline ends came to 14 bases. Germline V gene sequence: CDR1 MNHEY, CDR2 SVGAGI. The CDR3: CASRRPQGDYGYTF. Written as DNA, the CDR3 is TGTGCCAGCAGAAGGCCACAGGGTGACTATGGCTACACCTTC.

CDR3 DNA sequence: TGTGCCAGCAGGAACAACAGGGGTTCCTACAATGAGCAGTTCTTC. This gives the protein CASRNNRGSYNEQFF. J is TRBJ2-1 and V is TRBV28, with 7 bases matching TRBD1. This CDR3 is 15 amino acids long. Germline V lookup: CDR1 MDHEN, CDR2 SYDVKM. The ends lost 6 bases at V and 1 base at J; junction bases unmatched: 6.

The chain links TRBV28 to TRBJ2-3; 8 bases are a match to TRBD2. The CDR3 contains 19 residues. CDR1 MDHEN and CDR2 SYDVKM come from the germline V gene. V trimming: 5 bases; J trimming: 2 bases; junction bases outside the gene matches: 18. CDR3 bases: TGTGCCAGCAGTCCCATATCCCTCCTTAGCGGGGACTACACAGATACGCAGTATTTT. This gives the protein CASSPISLLSGDYTDTQYF.

The table lists this clone with a few counts. The chain links TRBV2 to TRBJ2-7; TRBD1 is a possible D gene (6 bases). This CDR3 comprises 15 residues. Trimming stripped 6 bases from V and 1 base from J, with 16 bases between. Per germline, CDR1 SNHLY and CDR2 FYNNEI. The CDR3 bases are TGTGCCAGCAGCGCGGACAGTCTAGGTTCCTACGAGCAGTACTTC. Encoded protein: CASSADSLGSYEQYF.

This chain joins TRBV7-9 and TRBJ2-3; 7 bases match TRBD2. This CDR3 has 14 residues. Germline lookup yields CDR1 SEHNR and CDR2 FQNEAQ (reference sequence). Trimming cost V 7 bases and J 1 base; bases outside gene matches: 5. The CDR3 protein is CASTWGGGTDTQYF. In DNA, the CDR3 is TGTGCCAGCACTTGGGGAGGGGGCACAGATACGCAGTATTTT.

The V gene is TRBV28, the J gene TRBJ2-3; D gene ambiguous. The CDR3 has 15 residues. Germline V gives CDR1 MDHEN, CDR2 SYDVKM. Trimming cost V 6 bases and J 2 bases, with 15 bases left between them. The CDR3 DNA reads TGTGCCAGCAGCCCTATTCCCCCCCCCACAGATACGCAGTATTTT. Its translation: CASSPIPPPTDTQYF.

The chain combines TRBV10-3 with TRBJ1-5, with 7 bases aligning to TRBD1. CDR1 ENHRY and CDR2 SYGVKD come from the germline V gene. There are 14 residues in the CDR3. Germline trimming cut 3 bases from V and 4 bases from J; bases unmatched to any gene: 3. The CDR3 spells CAISDGDSNQPQHF. The CDR3 bases are TGTGCCATCAGTGACGGGGACAGTAATCAGCCCCAGCATTTT.

This clone was observed a few times. The chain employs TRBV18 and TRBJ2-3; TRBD2 matches 12 bases. The CDR3 consists of 16 residues. With V trimmed by 3 bases and J by 6 bases, 7 bases remained unmatched. Germline values: CDR1 KGHSH, CDR2 LQKENI. CDR3 amino acids: CASSPPSGRAVDTQYF. The CDR3 coding sequence is TGTGCCAGCTCACCCCCTAGCGGGAGGGCCGTGGATACGCAGTATTTT.

V gene TRBV5-1 combines with J gene TRBJ2-7, with 8 nucleotides matching TRBD1. The trim removed 1 base at V and 2 bases at J, leaving 8 bases unmatched. The CDR3 totals 16 residues. CDR1 SGHRS and CDR2 YFSETQ come from the germline V gene. The CDR3 nucleotides are TGCGCCAGCAGCTTGACACCCGGGACAGGAGCCTACGAGCAGTACTTC. This gives the protein CASSLTPGTGAYEQYF.

In this sample, this clone turned up once. The chain couples TRBV4-1 to TRBJ1-1; TRBD1 might be the D (6 bases). Trimming took 5 bases from V and 6 from J, leaving 16 bases between them. There are 14 residues in the CDR3. The germline gives CDR1 MGHRA, CDR2 YSYEKL. CDR3 protein: CASSSGSGGPEAFF. For the CDR3, the DNA is TGCGCCAGCAGCTCAGGATCGGGGGGGCCTGAAGCTTTCTTT.

The chain couples TRBV6-4 to TRBJ2-1; D perhaps matches TRBD1 (5 bases). This CDR3 comprises 14 residues. The V gene lost 3 bases and the J gene lost 8 bases, with 14 bases spanning the gap. CDR1 is MRHNA, CDR2 SNTAGT, per germline. In DNA form, the CDR3 reads TGTGCCAGCAGTGAACAAGGGGCTGAGGATGAGCAGTTCTTC. It encodes CASSEQGAEDEQFF.

This sequence joins TRBV7-9 and TRBJ1-5; TRBD1 matches at 9 bases. Germline V gene lookup returns CDR1 SEHNR and CDR2 FQNEAQ (reference sequence). CDR3 size: 14 residues. Losses at the gene ends were 1 base for V and 7 bases for J; bases not matched to a gene: 2. The CDR3 loop reads CASSLGQGEQPQHF. The CDR3 DNA sequence: TGTGCCAGCAGCTTAGGACAGGGGGAACAGCCCCAGCATTTT.

The chain joins TRBV2 to TRBJ1-2; 7 bases map to TRBD1. Per germline, CDR1 SNHLY and CDR2 FYNNEI. Losses at the gene ends were 7 bases for V and 5 bases for J; bases not matched to a gene: 16. The CDR3 has 16 residues. This CDR3 is CASTLDRAPSQYGYTF. In DNA form, the CDR3 reads TGTGCCAGCACTTTAGACAGGGCGCCGTCACAATATGGCTACACCTTC.

This chain connects TRBV7-6 to TRBJ2-7; the match to TRBD2 covers 9 bases. V trimming: 6 bases; J trimming: 6 bases; junction bases outside the gene matches: 0. CDR3 size: 11 residues. CDR1 SGHVS and CDR2 FNYEAQ come from the germline V gene. The CDR3 region has the DNA TGTGCCAGCAGTAGCGGGAGCGAGCAGTACTTC. Translation gives CASSSGSEQYF.

V is TRBV28 and J is TRBJ2-3, with 8 bases aligning to TRBD1. Losses at the gene ends were 8 bases for V and 2 bases for J; bases not matched to a gene: 9. Germline-derived CDR1 and CDR2 are MDHEN and SYDVKM. The CDR3 contains 15 residues. The CDR3, as DNA: TGTGCCAGCCCCTACCGGACAGGGAACACAGATACGCAGTATTTT. Its protein is CASPYRTGNTDTQYF.

The chain uses TRBV6-4 and TRBJ2-1; the D gene is possibly TRBD2 (6 bases). Trimming pared 5 bases from V and 6 bases from J, leaving 20 bases between. This CDR3 contains 16 residues. In germline, CDR1 is MRHNA, CDR2 SNTAGT. The CDR3 DNA is TGTGCCAGCAGTCCTTGGGGGACCCTAGCGCCCAATGAGCAGTTCTTC. Its translation: CASSPWGTLAPNEQFF.

This clone was observed a single time. This chain uses TRBV10-3 with TRBJ2-7; D is uncertain. CDR1 and CDR2 from the germline V gene are ENHRY and SYGVKD. With 2 bases removed from V and 5 bases from J, the gap between germline ends came to 7 bases. This CDR3 spans 12 amino acids. As DNA, the CDR3 is TGTGCCATCAGTGAGCGTGAGAACGAGCAGTACTTC. Protein product: CAISERENEQYF.

V and J are TRBV4-3 and TRBJ2-7; TRBD2 matches at 8 bases. CDR3 length: 16 residues. After removal of 2 bases from V and 0 bases from J, the junction contained 6 bases not matched to a gene. Germline V gives CDR1 LGHNA, CDR2 YSLEER. The DNA of the CDR3 is TGCGCCAGCAGCCAAAACAGCGGGGGAAGCTCCTACGAGCAGTACTTC. Amino acid sequence: CASSQNSGGSSYEQYF.